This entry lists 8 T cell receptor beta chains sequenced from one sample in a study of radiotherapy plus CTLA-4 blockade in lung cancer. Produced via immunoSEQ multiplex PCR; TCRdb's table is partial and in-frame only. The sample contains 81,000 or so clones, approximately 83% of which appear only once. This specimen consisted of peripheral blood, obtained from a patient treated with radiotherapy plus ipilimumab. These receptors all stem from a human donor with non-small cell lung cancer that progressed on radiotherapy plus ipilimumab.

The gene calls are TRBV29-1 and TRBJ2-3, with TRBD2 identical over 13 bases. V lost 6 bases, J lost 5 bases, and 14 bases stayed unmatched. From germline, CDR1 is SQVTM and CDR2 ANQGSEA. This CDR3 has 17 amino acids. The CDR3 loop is CSVGGLAGVGRGDTQYF. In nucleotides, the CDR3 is TGCAGCGTCGGCGGACTAGCGGGAGTCGGCCGGGGAGATACGCAGTATTTT.

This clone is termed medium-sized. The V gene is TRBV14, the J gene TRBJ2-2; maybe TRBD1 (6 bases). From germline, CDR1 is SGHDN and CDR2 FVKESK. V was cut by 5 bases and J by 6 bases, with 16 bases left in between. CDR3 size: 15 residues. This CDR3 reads CASSIYRAHAGELFF. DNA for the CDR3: TGTGCCAGCAGCATATACAGGGCTCATGCCGGGGAGCTGTTTTTT.

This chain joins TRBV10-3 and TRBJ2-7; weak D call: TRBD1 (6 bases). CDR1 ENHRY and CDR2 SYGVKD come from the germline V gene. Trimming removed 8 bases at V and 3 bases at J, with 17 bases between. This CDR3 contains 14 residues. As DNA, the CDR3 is TGTGCCATCCGAGAACCCCAGGGGCACTACGAGCAGTACTTC. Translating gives CAIREPQGHYEQYF.

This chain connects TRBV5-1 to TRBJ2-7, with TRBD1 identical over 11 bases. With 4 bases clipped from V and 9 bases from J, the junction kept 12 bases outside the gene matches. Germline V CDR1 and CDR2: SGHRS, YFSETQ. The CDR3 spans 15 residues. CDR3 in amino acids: CASSLPGTGGFGQYF. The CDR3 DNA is TGCGCCAGCAGCCTACCCGGGACAGGGGGGTTCGGGCAGTACTTC.

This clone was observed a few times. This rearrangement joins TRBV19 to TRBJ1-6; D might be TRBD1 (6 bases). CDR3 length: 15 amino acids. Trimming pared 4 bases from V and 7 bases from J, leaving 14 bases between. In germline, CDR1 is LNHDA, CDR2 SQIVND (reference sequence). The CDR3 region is CASSTQGLGNSPLHF. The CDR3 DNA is TGTGCCAGTAGTACACAGGGATTAGGAAATTCACCCCTCCACTTT.

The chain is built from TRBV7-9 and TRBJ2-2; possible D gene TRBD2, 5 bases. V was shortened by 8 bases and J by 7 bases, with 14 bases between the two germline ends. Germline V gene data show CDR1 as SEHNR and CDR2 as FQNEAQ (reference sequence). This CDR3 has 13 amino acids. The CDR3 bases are TGTGCCAGCTTCCGAGGGTGGATCGGGGAGCTGTTTTTT. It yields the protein CASFRGWIGELFF.

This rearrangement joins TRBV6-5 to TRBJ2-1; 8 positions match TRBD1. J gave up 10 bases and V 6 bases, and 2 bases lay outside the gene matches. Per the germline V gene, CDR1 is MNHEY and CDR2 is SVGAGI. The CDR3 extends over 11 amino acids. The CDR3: CASRTGAEQFF. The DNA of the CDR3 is TGTGCCAGCAGGACAGGGGCGGAGCAGTTCTTC.

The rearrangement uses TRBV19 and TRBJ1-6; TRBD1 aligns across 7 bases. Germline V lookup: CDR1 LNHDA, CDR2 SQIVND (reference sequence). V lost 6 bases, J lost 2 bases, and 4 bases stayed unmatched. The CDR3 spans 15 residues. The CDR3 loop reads CASREGGAYNSPLHF. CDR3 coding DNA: TGTGCCAGTAGGGAAGGGGGCGCCTATAATTCACCCCTCCACTTT.